The 29 T cell receptor beta chains given below trace back to one sample, sequenced in a study of T cell repertoires in aging, cancer and after chemotherapy. Rearranged V-D-J TRB sequences were amplified with a mixed TRB-A/B primer pool. TCRdb used MiXCR to reprocess the multiplex PCR reads, holding one entry per CDR3 protein. The profile shows more than 3,500 distinct CDR3 sequences, roughly 24% of them singletons. The template was genomic DNA from peripheral blood, not RNA. The source material was blood. These receptors were taken from a human donor with a blood cancer.

The V gene is TRBV19, the J gene TRBJ1-2, with D possibly matching TRBD1 (5 bases). Germline CDR1 and CDR2: LNHDA and SQIVND (reference sequence). Trimming removed 2 bases from V and 4 bases from J, with 14 bases in between. The CDR3 covers 15 residues. CDR3 loop: CASSIPPARAYGYTF. In DNA, the CDR3 is TGTGCCAGTAGTATACCCCCAGCCAGGGCCTATGGCTACACCTTC.

In the case of this clonotype: This clone may be a read error of a much larger clone one base away. V usage is TRBV5-3 and J usage is TRBJ2-5; the D gene is possibly TRBD2 (6 bases). TRBV5-3 is reported as an ORF; its role is uncertain. The CDR3 is made up of 14 amino acids. V was clipped by 2 bases and J by 3 bases, with 11 bases between them. Here the CDR3 DNA reads TGTGCCAGAAGCTTAGAAACGGGAGAAGAGACCCAGTACTTC. Amino acids: CARSLETGEETQYF.

This clonotype was found a few times. This chain joins TRBV18 and TRBJ2-3; D is unclear. The germline V and J ends were trimmed by 5 bases and 2 bases, with 5 bases remaining between them. Germline V lookup: CDR1 KGHSH, CDR2 LQKENI. The CDR3 consists of 12 residues. The CDR3 here is CASSETTDTQYF. The CDR3 DNA reads as TGTGCCAGCTCAGAAACCACAGATACGCAGTATTTT.

Concerning this clonotype itself: A junction end diverges from the germline sequence, so it may reflect a read error. V usage is TRBV12-3 or TRBV12-4 and J usage is TRBJ2-7; 12 bases match TRBD2. The CDR3 runs 15 residues. The CDR3 DNA is TGTGCCAGCAGTCTAGCGGGAGGGGACTACAATGAGCAGTACTTC. The encoded protein is CASSLAGGDYNEQYF.

V and J are TRBV18 and TRBJ1-1, with 8 bases lining up with TRBD1. Germline assignment: CDR1 KGHSH and CDR2 LQKENI. The length of the CDR3 is 14 residues. V lost 5 bases to trimming and J lost 5 bases; unmatched junction nucleotides: 7. The CDR3 DNA follows: TGTGCCAGCTCAAAGTCCACAGGGGGGACTGAAGCTTTCTTT. It specifies CASSKSTGGTEAFF.

The gene calls are TRBV20-1 and TRBJ1-2; no definite D call. Germline loops: CDR1 DFQATT, CDR2 SNEGSKA (reference sequence). This CDR3 is built from 14 residues. V shed 1 base and J shed 0 bases, with 9 bases lying between them. The chain's CDR3 is CSARVMGTNYGYTF. The CDR3 DNA reads TGCAGTGCTAGAGTGATGGGAACTAACTATGGCTACACCTTC.

The chain employs TRBV7-6 and TRBJ2-3; TRBD2 agrees at 11 bases. This CDR3 contains 17 residues. The ends lost 5 bases at V and 0 bases at J; junction bases unmatched: 7. Germline V gene lookup returns CDR1 SGHVS and CDR2 FNYEAQ. The CDR3 loop is CASSPSGLAVSTDTQYF. The CDR3 coding sequence is TGTGCCAGCAGCCCATCGGGACTAGCGGTCAGCACAGATACGCAGTATTTT.

By sample share, this clonotype is medium-sized. The chain joins TRBV19 to TRBJ2-7, with 8 bases lining up with TRBD1. With 5 bases clipped from V and 4 bases from J, the junction kept 7 bases outside the gene matches. The CDR3 is made up of 14 amino acids. Germline V lookup: CDR1 LNHDA, CDR2 SQIVND (reference sequence). The CDR3 coding sequence is TGTGCCAGTAGTCCCGGGACAGGTTCTTACGAGCAGTACTTC. This gives the protein CASSPGTGSYEQYF.

This clonotype has just a few counts. The gene calls are TRBV5-6 and TRBJ1-4; the match to TRBD1 covers 8 bases. The CDR3 runs 16 residues. The germline V gene encodes CDR1 SGHDT and CDR2 YYEEEE. Trimming took 5 bases from V and 6 from J; bases not matched to a gene: 12. CDR3 DNA: TGTGCCAGCAGAAATGGCGCGGACAGGGTTGATGAAAAACTGTTTTTT. This translates into CASRNGADRVDEKLFF.

This chain joins TRBV20-1 and TRBJ2-5; possible D gene TRBD1, 6 bases. This CDR3 comprises 12 residues. Trimming removed 3 bases from V and 5 bases from J, with 10 bases in between. Per germline, CDR1 DFQATT and CDR2 SNEGSKA (reference sequence). CDR3 DNA sequence: TGCAGTGCTAGGGGGGCGGTGGAGACCCAGTACTTC. Protein product: CSARGAVETQYF.

This clonotype showed up just once. The chain employs TRBV7-9 and TRBJ1-2; 7 bases agree with TRBD1. The V gene's germline CDR1 is SEHNR and CDR2 FQNEAQ (reference sequence). The V gene end was trimmed by 6 bases and the J gene end by 3 bases; junction bases not matched to a gene: 10. The CDR3 sequence is 15 residues long. CDR3 sequence reads: CASRDGEGAHYGYTF. The CDR3 coding sequence is TGTGCCAGCAGGGACGGGGAGGGGGCCCACTATGGCTACACCTTC. The full variable domain, in which reference TRBV7-9 and TRBJ1-2 provide the parts outside the CDR3, is DTGVSQNPRHKITKRGQNVTFRCDPISEHNRLYWYRQTLGQGPEFLTYFQNEAQLEKSRLLSDRFSAERPKGSFSTLEIQRTEQGDSAMYLCASRDGEGAHYGYTFGSGTRLTVV.

This chain links TRBV18 with TRBJ2-1, with 9 bases aligning to TRBD2. Trimming took 3 bases from V and 6 from J; bases not matched to a gene: 3. The CDR3 runs 14 residues. The V gene's germline CDR1 is KGHSH and CDR2 LQKENI. The CDR3 protein is CASSPLAGINEQFF. The CDR3 DNA sequence: TGTGCCAGCTCACCTCTAGCGGGAATCAATGAGCAGTTCTTC.

This clonotype has just a few counts. V usage is TRBV15 and J usage is TRBJ2-1; 7 bases are shared with TRBD1. The CDR3 loop spans 16 amino acids. Germline V lookup: CDR1 LNHNV, CDR2 YYDKDF (reference sequence). The ends lost 0 bases at V and 12 bases at J; junction bases unmatched: 14. The CDR3 region has the DNA TGTGCCACCAGCAGAGAGAGGGGGCTATCCGAGCTAGGGCAGTTCTTC. Translation: CATSRERGLSELGQFF.

In its sample, this clonotype was seen a few times. V gene TRBV27 combines with J gene TRBJ1-1, with unresolved D. Germline V lookup: CDR1 MNHEY, CDR2 SMNVEV (reference sequence). The CDR3 spans 15 residues. The germline V and J ends were trimmed by 8 bases and 6 bases, with 22 bases remaining between them. The DNA of the CDR3 is TGTGCCAGCCTCCGAGGTGGCGCTCTCCTTTCTGAAGCTTTCTTT. Translating gives CASLRGGALLSEAFF.

This clonotype was seen more than once but under ten times. The chain couples TRBV6-5 to TRBJ2-7; 8 nucleotides agree with TRBD1. Per germline, CDR1 MNHEY and CDR2 SVGAGI. The CDR3 length is 12 residues. Losses at the gene ends were 6 bases for V and 7 bases for J; bases not matched to a gene: 5. This chain's CDR3 is CASSWTGREQYF. The CDR3 nucleotides read TGTGCCAGCAGCTGGACAGGGCGGGAGCAGTACTTC.

This clonotype has just a few counts. V and J are TRBV30 and TRBJ1-1; D unclear. With 1 base removed from V and 11 bases from J, the gap between germline ends came to 20 bases. The CDR3 is made up of 14 amino acids. Germline V gives CDR1 GTSNPN, CDR2 SVGIG (reference sequence). The CDR3, as DNA: TGTGCCTGGAGTGGAGGACCCCGGGATCGTTTTGCTTTCTTT. Encoded protein: CAWSGGPRDRFAFF.

This clonotype is labeled medium-sized. The genes are TRBV19 and TRBJ2-7; no clear D gene. CDR3 size: 11 residues. V was clipped by 4 bases and J by 0 bases, with 1 base between them. Germline V gives CDR1 LNHDA, CDR2 SQIVND (reference sequence). CDR3 amino acids: CASSNSYEQYF. The CDR3 DNA follows: TGTGCCAGTAGTAACTCCTACGAGCAGTACTTC.

This CDR3 is CSARGRPNTEAFF. In nucleotides, the CDR3 is TGCAGTGCTAGGGGCCGGCCGAACACTGAAGCTTTCTTT. The J gene is TRBJ1-1, the V gene TRBV20-1; D is undetermined. The CDR3 has 13 amino acids. V lost 3 bases to trimming and J lost 1 base, with 9 bases between them. Germline-derived CDR1 and CDR2 are DFQATT and SNEGSKA (reference sequence).

This chain joins TRBV18 and TRBJ2-5; no firm D call. Trimming cost V 4 bases and J 5 bases, with 14 bases left between them. In germline, CDR1 is KGHSH, CDR2 LQKENI. The CDR3 has 14 residues. The CDR3 nucleotides are TGTGCCAGCTCACTCCGGTCCAGTTTGGAGACCCAGTACTTC. It yields the protein CASSLRSSLETQYF.

This clonotype was found a few times. This sequence joins TRBV12-3 or TRBV12-4 and TRBJ2-5, with a possible D match to TRBD2 (6 bases). The CDR3 is 18 amino acids. Between the trimmed V and J ends, which lost 2 bases and 0 bases, there was a span of 19 bases. The CDR3 sequence is CASSLPPRAGGYQETQYF. CDR3 bases: TGTGCCAGCAGTTTACCCCCCCGAGCGGGTGGGTACCAAGAGACCCAGTACTTC.

J is TRBJ2-5 and V is TRBV28, with D unresolved. The CDR3 runs 13 residues. Germline CDR1 and CDR2: MDHEN and SYDVKM. Deletions cut 8 bases from V and 3 bases from J, with 13 bases between. In DNA, the CDR3 is TGTGCCAGCTCCCAACCCAGCAAAGAGACCCAGTACTTC. It codes for CASSQPSKETQYF.

This clonotype came up a few times. The rearrangement links TRBV11-3 to TRBJ1-1; maybe TRBD1 (6 bases). CDR1 is SGHNT and CDR2 is YENEEA in the germline V gene. The CDR3 spans 15 residues. V gave up 0 bases and J gave up 0 bases, with 8 bases separating them. This CDR3 is CASSLEWGLNTEAFF. CDR3 bases: TGTGCCAGCAGCTTAGAATGGGGGCTGAACACTGAAGCTTTCTTT.

This chain connects TRBV5-1 to TRBJ1-4; 8 nucleotides agree with TRBD1. V was pared by 4 bases and J by 4 bases, with 3 bases of the junction left unmatched. The CDR3 covers 14 residues. The germline V gene encodes CDR1 SGHRS and CDR2 YFSETQ. CDR3 protein: CASSPGGLNEKLFF. CDR3 DNA sequence: TGCGCCAGCAGCCCAGGGGGCCTTAATGAAAAACTGTTTTTT.

The chain carries TRBV20-1 and TRBJ2-1; TRBD2 matches at 11 bases. Germline CDR1 and CDR2: DFQATT and SNEGSKA (reference sequence). This CDR3 has 14 residues. J gave up 10 bases and V 6 bases, and 11 bases lay outside the gene matches. CDR3 sequence reads: CSANIAGGPNEQFF. CDR3 coding DNA: TGCAGTGCAAATATAGCGGGAGGGCCAAACGAGCAGTTCTTC.

The V and J genes are TRBV6-6 and TRBJ2-1; perhaps TRBD2 as D (5 bases). This CDR3 spans 13 amino acids. Germline CDR1 MNHNY, CDR2 SVGAGI (reference sequence). Trimming stripped 8 bases from V and 0 bases from J, with 8 bases between. For the CDR3, the DNA is TGTGCCAGCGCGGGTTACTCCTACAATGAGCAGTTCTTC. Amino acids: CASAGYSYNEQFF.

In DNA, the CDR3 is TGTGCCAGTAAAAACGGGACAGCTACAACTAATGAAAAACTGTTTTTT. Its protein product is CASKNGTATTNEKLFF. V usage is TRBV19 and J usage is TRBJ1-4; 7 positions match TRBD1. The germline V gene has CDR1 LNHDA and CDR2 SQIVND (reference sequence). The ends lost 7 bases at V and 0 bases at J; junction bases unmatched: 8. This CDR3 spans 16 amino acids.

By sample share, this clonotype is medium-sized (0.01 to 0.1%). The chain couples TRBV19 to TRBJ2-1; 8 nucleotides agree with TRBD2. Germline-derived CDR1 and CDR2 are LNHDA and SQIVND (reference sequence). CDR3 length: 15 amino acids. The ends lost 5 bases at V and 7 bases at J; junction bases unmatched: 10. CDR3 loop: CASSSSGTRVNEQFF. CDR3 coding DNA: TGTGCCAGTAGTTCATCCGGGACTAGAGTGAATGAGCAGTTCTTC.

The genes are TRBV4-1 and TRBJ1-1; 9 bases fit TRBD1. CDR3 length: 14 residues. The V and J ends lost 3 bases and 8 bases, in that order; junction bases with no gene match: 7. CDR1 and CDR2 from the germline V gene are MGHRA and YSYEKL. This CDR3 is CASSHAQGAREAFF. The CDR3 DNA reads as TGCGCCAGCAGCCATGCACAGGGGGCGAGGGAAGCTTTCTTT.

This clonotype turned up a few times. The chain links TRBV7-6 to TRBJ2-7, with 9 bases fitting TRBD1. Trimming at V came to 4 bases and at J to 3 bases, leaving 7 bases not matched to a gene. The CDR3 covers 15 residues. The germline gives CDR1 SGHVS, CDR2 FNYEAQ. The CDR3 loop is CASSSGQGNGYEQYF. For the CDR3, the DNA is TGTGCCAGCAGCTCCGGACAGGGGAACGGCTACGAGCAGTACTTC.